The 8 T cell receptor beta chains below come from one sample, sequenced in a study of response to subunit inactivated influenza vaccine. TCRdb re-derived calls from the RT-PCR reads in MiXCR, one entry per CDR3 protein. The repertoire holds approximately 300,000 distinct CDR3 sequences, roughly 20% seen once, with 9% to 12% in the top ten. The source material was PBMCs from blood, sampled approximately 20 months after vaccination. All receptors derive from a man aged 50 to 75 who received an inactivated influenza vaccine.

This clonotype has just a few counts. This chain connects TRBV5-8 to TRBJ1-2; 11 nucleotides match TRBD1. The CDR3 spans 15 residues. Germline V gives CDR1 SGHTS, CDR2 YDEGEE. The V gene end was trimmed by 2 bases and the J gene end by 3 bases; junction bases not matched to a gene: 3. This chain's CDR3 is CASSFGQGADYGYTF. The CDR3 nucleotides are TGTGCCAGCAGCTTCGGACAGGGGGCAGACTATGGCTACACCTTC.

This clonotype was counted between two and nine times. The chain employs TRBV12-3 or TRBV12-4 and TRBJ1-2; D perhaps matches TRBD1 (6 bases). Trimming cost V 8 bases and J 2 bases, with 18 bases left between them. CDR3 length: 15 residues. The chain's CDR3 is CASGFLTTGNYGYTF. The DNA of the CDR3 is TGTGCCAGCGGCTTCCTGACGACAGGAAACTATGGCTACACCTTC.

In this sample, this clonotype turned up many times. A read error may produce the germline difference seen at one junction end. The rearrangement joins TRBV7-2 to TRBJ1-1; unclear D gene. Per germline, CDR1 SGHTA and CDR2 FQGNSA. The CDR3 totals 15 residues. CDR3: CASSLYLNGNAEAFF. The DNA for the CDR3 is TGTGCCAGCAGCCTATACCTCAATGGGAACGCTGAAGCTTTCTTT. Using reference TRBV7-2 and TRBJ1-1 for the parts outside the CDR3, the full variable domain is GAGVSQSPSNKVTEKGKDVELRCDPISGHTALYWYRQSLGQGLEFLIYFQGNSAPDKSGLPSDRFSAERTGGSVSTLTIQRTQQEDSAVYLCASSLYLNGNAEAFFGQGTRLTVV.

V usage is TRBV2 and J usage is TRBJ2-1; 8 positions match TRBD1. Germline loops: CDR1 SNHLY, CDR2 FYNNEI. V dropped 5 bases and J dropped 6; count of bases not matched to a gene: 9. The length of the CDR3 is 15 residues. In DNA, the CDR3 is TGTGCCAGCAGTAGCGGGCAGGGGGCTTTCAATGAGCAGTTCTTC. This gives the protein CASSSGQGAFNEQFF.

This clonotype was detected only a few times. V gene TRBV20-1 combines with J gene TRBJ1-1; D not certain. V was shortened by 5 bases and J by 0 bases, with 10 bases between the two germline ends. The CDR3 length is 13 residues. Germline values: CDR1 DFQATT, CDR2 SNEGSKA (reference sequence). The CDR3 sequence: CSAEQRLNTEAFF. CDR3 DNA: TGCAGTGCTGAACAGAGATTGAACACTGAAGCTTTCTTT.

The genes are TRBV7-2 and TRBJ1-2; D is unresolved. Trimming shortened V by 2 bases and J by 2 bases, and 9 bases separated the two germline ends. The germline V gene encodes CDR1 SGHTA and CDR2 FQGNSA. The length of the CDR3 is 14 residues. Written as DNA, the CDR3 is TGTGCCAGCAGCTTATCTCGTTTGAACTATGGCTACACCTTC. Protein sequence: CASSLSRLNYGYTF.

The chain carries TRBV20-1 and TRBJ1-2; the D gene is possibly TRBD1 (6 bases). CDR3 length: 12 amino acids. CDR1 and CDR2 (germline): DFQATT, SNEGSKA (reference sequence). V lost 3 bases and J lost 7, with 12 bases in between. The CDR3 protein is CSARTGPTGYTF. The CDR3 nucleotides are TGCAGTGCTAGGACAGGCCCCACTGGCTACACCTTC.

This clonotype was counted a few times. The rearrangement uses TRBV5-1 and TRBJ1-3; the match to TRBD1 covers 7 bases. The J segment lost 0 bases and the V segment lost 0 bases, leaving 9 bases of the junction unmatched. This CDR3 region has 18 residues. Germline lookup yields CDR1 SGHRS and CDR2 YFSETQ. Written as DNA, the CDR3 is TGCGCCAGCAGCTTGGCCTGGGGGACAGACACCTCTGGAAACACCATATATTTT. It specifies CASSLAWGTDTSGNTIYF.